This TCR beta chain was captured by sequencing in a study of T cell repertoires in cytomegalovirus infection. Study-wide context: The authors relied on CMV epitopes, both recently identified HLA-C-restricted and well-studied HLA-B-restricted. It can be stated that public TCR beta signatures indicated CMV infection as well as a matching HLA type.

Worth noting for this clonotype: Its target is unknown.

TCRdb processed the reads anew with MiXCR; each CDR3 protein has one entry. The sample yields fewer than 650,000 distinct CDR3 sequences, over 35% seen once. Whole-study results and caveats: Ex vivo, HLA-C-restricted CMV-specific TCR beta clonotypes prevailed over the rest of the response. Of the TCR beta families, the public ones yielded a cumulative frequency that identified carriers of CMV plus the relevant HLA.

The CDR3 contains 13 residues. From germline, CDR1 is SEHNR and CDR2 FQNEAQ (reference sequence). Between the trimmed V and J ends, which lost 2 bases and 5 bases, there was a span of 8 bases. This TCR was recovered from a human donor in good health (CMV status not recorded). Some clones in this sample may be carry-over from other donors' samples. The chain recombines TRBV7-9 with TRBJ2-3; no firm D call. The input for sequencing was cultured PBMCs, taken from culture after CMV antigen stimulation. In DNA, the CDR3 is TGTGCCAGCAGCTTAAGGCTCCAAGATACGCAGTATTTT. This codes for CASSLRLQDTQYF.